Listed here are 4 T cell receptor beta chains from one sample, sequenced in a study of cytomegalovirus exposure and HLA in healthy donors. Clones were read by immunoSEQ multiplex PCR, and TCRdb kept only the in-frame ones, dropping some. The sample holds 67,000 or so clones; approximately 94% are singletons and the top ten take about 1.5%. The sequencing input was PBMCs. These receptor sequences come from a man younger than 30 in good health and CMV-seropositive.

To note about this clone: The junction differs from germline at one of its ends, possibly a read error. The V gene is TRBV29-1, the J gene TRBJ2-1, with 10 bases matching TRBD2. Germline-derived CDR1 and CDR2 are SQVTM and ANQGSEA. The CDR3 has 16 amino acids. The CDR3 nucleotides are TGCAGCGGTGAACATCTAGCGGGAGTCAAGTACAATGAGCAGTTCTTC. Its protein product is CSGEHLAGVKYNEQFF.

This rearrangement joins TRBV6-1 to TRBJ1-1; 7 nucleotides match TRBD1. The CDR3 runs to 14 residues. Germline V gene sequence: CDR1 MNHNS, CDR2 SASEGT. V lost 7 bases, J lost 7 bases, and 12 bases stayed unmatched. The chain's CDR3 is CASIDREADGEAFF. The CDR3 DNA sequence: TGTGCCAGCATCGACAGGGAGGCAGACGGTGAAGCTTTCTTT.

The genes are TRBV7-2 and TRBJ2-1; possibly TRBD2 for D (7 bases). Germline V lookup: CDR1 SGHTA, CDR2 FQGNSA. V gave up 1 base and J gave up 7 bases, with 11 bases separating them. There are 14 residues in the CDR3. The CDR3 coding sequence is TGTGCCAGCAGCTTAGGAGGGGGGGGAAATGAGCAGTTCTTC. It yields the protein CASSLGGGGNEQFF.

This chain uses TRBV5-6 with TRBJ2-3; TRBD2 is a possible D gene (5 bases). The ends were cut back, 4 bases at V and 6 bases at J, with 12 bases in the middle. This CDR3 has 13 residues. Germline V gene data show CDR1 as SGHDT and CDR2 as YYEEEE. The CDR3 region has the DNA TGTGCCAGCAGCCCCCTAGCCCAGGATACGCAGTATTTT. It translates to CASSPLAQDTQYF.